A single sample gave rise to the 16 T cell receptor beta chains below, sequenced in a study of T cells in Graves' hyperthyroidism and ophthalmopathy. Amplified regions were TCR beta CDR3 sequences from RNA transcripts. A first-round RT-PCR of the TCR CDR3 used the HTBI primer set. TCRdb reprocessed the multiplex PCR reads with MiXCR, giving one entry per CDR3 protein. The sample has about 570,000 distinct CDR3 sequences; roughly 50% are singletons. The specimen sequenced was peripheral blood or thyroid tissue (not recorded which). The receptors derive from an adult woman with Graves' disease, either hyperthyroidism or ophthalmopathy (not recorded which).

In its sample, this clonotype was seen many times. V gene TRBV5-1 combines with J gene TRBJ2-7; weak D call: TRBD2 (5 bases). The V gene's germline CDR1 is SGHRS and CDR2 YFSETQ. V lost 4 bases and J 5 bases, leaving 13 bases between the germline ends. This CDR3 spans 13 amino acids. CDR3: CASSALLGDEQYF. CDR3 sequence (DNA): TGCGCCAGCAGCGCCCTGTTGGGAGACGAGCAGTACTTC.

This clonotype was recorded at least ten times. The chain's CDR3 is CASSETSGGARDEQYF. In nucleotides, the CDR3 is TGTGCCAGCAGCGAAACTAGCGGGGGCGCCCGGGACGAGCAGTACTTC. V gene TRBV7-9 combines with J gene TRBJ2-7; 11 nucleotides agree with TRBD2. The CDR3 contains 16 residues. Trimming took 5 bases from V and 5 from J; bases not matched to a gene: 11. Germline CDR1 is SEHNR and CDR2 is FQNEAQ (reference sequence).

V is TRBV7-6 and J is TRBJ2-7, with TRBD2 identical over 11 bases. The CDR3 is made up of 15 amino acids. Germline V gives CDR1 SGHVS, CDR2 FNYEAQ. V gave up 4 bases and J gave up 3 bases; unmatched junction bases: 5. The CDR3 coding sequence is TGTGCCAGCAGCTCCACTAGCGGGAGTATCTACGAGCAGTACTTC. Translation: CASSSTSGSIYEQYF.

This chain uses TRBV12-3 or TRBV12-4 with TRBJ1-3, with a possible D match to TRBD1 (5 bases). The CDR3 extends over 18 amino acids. Trimming cost V 2 bases and J 2 bases, with 19 bases left between them. The CDR3 DNA follows: TGTGCCAGCAGTTTATCGGGGTGGCAGGGAGATCCTGGAAACACCATATATTTT. Residues: CASSLSGWQGDPGNTIYF.

This clonotype showed up many times. The chain uses TRBV5-5 and TRBJ1-2; D may be TRBD1 (6 bases). Germline V gives CDR1 SGHKS, CDR2 YYEKEE (reference sequence). The germline V and J ends were trimmed by 4 bases and 2 bases, with 21 bases remaining between them. This CDR3 contains 17 residues. CDR3: CASSVRTAQTVNYGYTF. In DNA, the CDR3 is TGTGCCAGCAGCGTCCGGACAGCCCAGACCGTGAACTATGGCTACACCTTC.

Many counts were recorded for this clonotype. The gene calls are TRBV7-9 and TRBJ1-3; no reliable D call. This CDR3 comprises 15 residues. V shed 2 bases and J shed 4 bases, with 12 bases lying between them. Germline CDR1 is SEHNR and CDR2 is FQNEAQ (reference sequence). The CDR3 nucleotides are TGTGCCAGCAGCTTATCCAGGTCATCCGGAAACACCATATATTTT. Its protein is CASSLSRSSGNTIYF.

There are many counts of this clonotype. This rearrangement joins TRBV6-6 to TRBJ1-1; D is unresolved. Germline V gene data show CDR1 as MNHNY and CDR2 as SVGAGI (reference sequence). Trimming shortened V by 0 bases and J by 4 bases, and 9 bases separated the two germline ends. CDR3 size: 14 residues. The CDR3 here is CASSYSKAGTEAFF. CDR3 coding DNA: TGTGCCAGCAGTTACTCGAAGGCAGGCACTGAAGCTTTCTTT.

About this clonotype itself: A read error may be the cause here, since a much bigger clone is one base away. The CDR3 coding sequence is TGTGCCAGCAGCCGCCGGTCGCGACACATAGGGGAGACCCAGTACTTC. Protein sequence: CASSRRSRHIGETQYF. The chain links TRBV5-4 to TRBJ2-5; D ambiguous. The CDR3 spans 16 residues. Deletions cut 4 bases from V and 5 bases from J, with 21 bases between. CDR1 and CDR2 from the germline V gene are SGHNT and YYREEE (reference sequence).

This chain uses TRBV12-5 with TRBJ1-2; perhaps TRBD1 as D (5 bases). Trimming left V 5 bases short and J 8 bases short, with 12 bases between. There are 12 residues in the CDR3. CDR1 and CDR2 from the germline V gene are LGHNT and FRNRAP. The CDR3 is CASGPPGGGYTF. In nucleotides, the CDR3 is TGTGCTAGTGGTCCCCCGGGGGGAGGCTACACCTTC.

Regarding this clonotype: One end of the junction does not line up with germline, which may come from a read error. V gene TRBV7-8 combines with J gene TRBJ1-6; the D is unclear. Germline V gene lookup returns CDR1 SGHVS and CDR2 FQNEAQ. CDR3 length equals 12 residues. The CDR3 sequence: CASSLRMGAGFF. CDR3 DNA: TGTGCCAGCAGCTTAAGGATGGGCGCGGGATTCTTT.

Many counts were recorded for this clonotype. CDR3 bases: TGCAGTGCTCCCCGGACCGACTACACTGAAGCTTTCTTT. This encodes CSAPRTDYTEAFF. The chain carries TRBV20-1 and TRBJ1-1, with D uncertain. This CDR3 has 13 amino acids. The V end lost 5 bases, the J end lost 3 bases, and 13 bases lay between the germline ends. Per the germline V gene, CDR1 is DFQATT and CDR2 is SNEGSKA (reference sequence).

This clonotype was counted ten times or more. The chain uses TRBV5-1 and TRBJ2-7; the match to TRBD2 covers 7 bases. Per germline, CDR1 SGHRS and CDR2 YFSETQ. With V trimmed by 0 bases and J by 7 bases, 10 bases remained unmatched. The CDR3 has 15 amino acids. Here the CDR3 reads CASSLDGGSLGEQYF. CDR3 DNA sequence: TGCGCCAGCAGCTTGGACGGCGGGAGCTTGGGGGAGCAGTACTTC.

This clonotype was counted ten times or more. The V gene is TRBV2, the J gene TRBJ1-5, with 10 positions matching TRBD1. Germline loops: CDR1 SNHLY, CDR2 FYNNEI. The CDR3 length is 16 residues. V shed 2 bases and J 5 bases; nucleotides not matched to a gene: 6. CDR3 DNA: TGTGCCAGCAGTGAATCCTGGACAGGGGGTTATCAGCCCCAGCATTTT. This codes for CASSESWTGGYQPQHF. Together with reference TRBV2 and TRBJ1-5, the CDR3 gives the full variable domain: EPEVTQTPSHQVTQMGQEVILRCVPISNHLYFYWYRQILGQKVEFLVSFYNNEISEKSEIFDDQFSVERPDGSNFTLKIRSTKLEDSAMYFCASSESWTGGYQPQHFGDGTRLSIL.

This clonotype was observed at least ten times. V is TRBV7-2 and J is TRBJ1-2; no clear D gene. CDR3 length equals 14 residues. Germline values: CDR1 SGHTA, CDR2 FQGNSA. Trimming removed 6 bases from V and 0 bases from J, with 11 bases in between. CDR3 residues: CASSPRLANYGYTF. Written as DNA, the CDR3 is TGTGCCAGCAGTCCCAGATTAGCTAACTATGGCTACACCTTC.

This clonotype was observed many times. The rearrangement uses TRBV7-9 and TRBJ2-7, with D possibly matching TRBD1 (5 bases). In germline, CDR1 is SEHNR, CDR2 FQNEAQ (reference sequence). V lost 4 bases to trimming and J lost 4 bases, with 11 bases between them. The CDR3 loop spans 13 amino acids. The DNA of the CDR3 is TGTGCCAGCAGCTCCCCGACAGATTACGAGCAGTACTTC. Its translation: CASSSPTDYEQYF.

This clonotype was seen repeatedly, ten times or more. The rearrangement links TRBV5-1 to TRBJ2-6, with D tentatively TRBD1 (5 bases). The CDR3 extends over 16 amino acids. The germline V gene encodes CDR1 SGHRS and CDR2 YFSETQ. V was clipped by 0 bases and J by 2 bases, with 9 bases between them. The CDR3 DNA sequence: TGCGCCAGCAGCTTGGCGACAGTAACTGGGGCCAACGTCCTGACTTTC. The encoded protein is CASSLATVTGANVLTF. The variable domain in full, with the rest retrieved from reference TRBV5-1 and TRBJ2-6, is KAGVTQTPRYLIKTRGQQVTLSCSPISGHRSVSWYQQTPGQGLQFLFEYFSETQRNKGNFPGRFSGRQFSNSRSEMNVSTLELGDSALYLCASSLATVTGANVLTFGAGSRLTVL.